This T cell receptor beta chain was identified in a study of coeliac disease. Whole-study context: Coeliac patients had newly diagnosed active disease, refractory type I disease, or gluten-free diet control. Study conclusions and caveats: Lower clonality than controls marked TRB and TRG repertoires from active celiac intraepithelial and lamina propria samples.

This clone was observed a few times. Its antigen is not known. Germline-derived CDR1 and CDR2 are SQVTM and ANQGSEA. V was cut by 7 bases and J by 0 bases, with 9 bases left in between. The CDR3 sequence is 12 residues long. Generated by immunoSEQ multiplex PCR, the TCRdb table keeps only in-frame clones and is missing some. This table has 5,700 or so clones, approximately 54% appearing once. Each fraction contributed one roughly 500,000-cell aliquot for sequencing. J is TRBJ1-2 and V is TRBV29-1; D perhaps matches TRBD1 (5 bases). Sample: intraepithelial lymphocytes from the gut. The receptor comes from a woman in her twenties or thirties with active celiac disease. The CDR3: CSAGPANYGYTF. The CDR3 nucleotides are TGCAGCGCAGGGCCAGCTAACTATGGCTACACCTTC.